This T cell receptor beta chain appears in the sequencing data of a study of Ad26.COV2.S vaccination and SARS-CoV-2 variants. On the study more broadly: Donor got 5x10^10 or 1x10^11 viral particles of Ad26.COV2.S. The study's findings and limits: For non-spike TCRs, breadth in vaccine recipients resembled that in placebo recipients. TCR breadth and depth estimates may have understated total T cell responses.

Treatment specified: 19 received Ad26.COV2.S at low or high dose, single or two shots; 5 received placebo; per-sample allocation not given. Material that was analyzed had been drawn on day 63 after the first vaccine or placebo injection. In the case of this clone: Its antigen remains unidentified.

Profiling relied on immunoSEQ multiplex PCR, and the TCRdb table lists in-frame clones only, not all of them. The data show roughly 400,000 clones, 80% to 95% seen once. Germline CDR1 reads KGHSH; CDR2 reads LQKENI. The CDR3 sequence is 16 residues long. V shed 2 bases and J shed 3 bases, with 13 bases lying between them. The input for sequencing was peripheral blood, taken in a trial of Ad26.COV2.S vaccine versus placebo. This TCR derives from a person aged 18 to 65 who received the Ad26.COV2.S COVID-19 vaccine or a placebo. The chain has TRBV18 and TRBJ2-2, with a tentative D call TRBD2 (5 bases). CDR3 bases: TGTGCCAGCTCACCAGGTTTGCGGGTGGACACCGGGGAGCTGTTTTTT. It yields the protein CASSPGLRVDTGELFF.